Shown below are 18 T cell receptor beta chains from a single sample sequenced in a study of T cell changes during pregnancy in multiple sclerosis. Here immunoSEQ multiplex PCR was the method, and the copy in TCRdb shows in-frame clones only, minus some. The table shows about 77,000 clones, with approximately 91% occurring only once. The material was peripheral blood, obtained before pregnancy. All receptors come from a female donor with multiple sclerosis, enrolled in a pregnancy study.

The V call is TRBV14, the J call TRBJ2-7, with a tentative D call TRBD2 (7 bases). The length of the CDR3 is 15 residues. The V end was cut by 3 bases, the J end by 7 bases, with 19 bases between. Germline CDR1 SGHDN, CDR2 FVKESK. CDR3 coding DNA: TGTGCCAGCAGCCATCGCGGGGGCTCTTTTTGGGAGCAGTACTTC. Translating gives CASSHRGGSFWEQYF.

This chain uses TRBV6-4 with TRBJ2-2; TRBD1 matches 8 bases. V lost 0 bases and J lost 7; bases outside the gene matches: 7. CDR3 length: 16 residues. Germline V gene data show CDR1 as MRHNA and CDR2 as SNTAGT. The CDR3 DNA reads TGTGCCAGCAGTGACTCTTGGGCAGGGGGCATCGGGGAGCTGTTTTTT. Translation gives CASSDSWAGGIGELFF.

The chain joins TRBV4-1 to TRBJ1-1, with a weak D call TRBD1 (6 bases). Germline V gene data show CDR1 as MGHRA and CDR2 as YSYEKL. The length of the CDR3 is 14 residues. V lost 0 bases to trimming and J lost 7 bases, with 12 bases between them. The CDR3 DNA sequence: TGCGCCAGCAGCCAAGATGGACAGCCGCTTGAAGCTTTCTTT. Its translation is CASSQDGQPLEAFF.

The chain uses TRBV2 and TRBJ1-3, with 10 bases fitting TRBD1. Losses at the gene ends were 2 bases for V and 6 bases for J; bases not matched to a gene: 7. Germline V gene lookup returns CDR1 SNHLY and CDR2 FYNNEI. CDR3 length equals 16 residues. The CDR3: CASSEWDRGFVNTIYF. CDR3 bases: TGTGCCAGCAGTGAATGGGACAGGGGTTTTGTAAACACCATATATTTT.

CDR3 DNA sequence: TGTGCCAGCAGCGTAAAAGAGGGACTAGACACAGATACGCAGTATTTT. Amino acids: CASSVKEGLDTDTQYF. The gene calls are TRBV9 and TRBJ2-3; 8 nucleotides align to TRBD2. Germline CDR1 SGDLS, CDR2 YYNGEE. This CDR3 is 16 amino acids long. The ends lost 1 base at V and 2 bases at J; junction bases unmatched: 6.

This chain uses TRBV18 with TRBJ2-1; 10 bases are a match to TRBD1. Trimming at V came to 5 bases and at J to 10 bases, leaving 8 bases not matched to a gene. Per germline, CDR1 KGHSH and CDR2 LQKENI. This CDR3 contains 14 residues. The DNA for the CDR3 is TGTGCCAGCTCATCCGGACAGGGGGTCGGGGAGCAGTTCTTC. Translated: CASSSGQGVGEQFF.

This clone was seen once. V usage is TRBV11-3 and J usage is TRBJ2-7; possible D gene TRBD2, 6 bases. V lost 4 bases to trimming and J lost 5 bases, with 15 bases between them. The CDR3 is 14 amino acids. CDR1 is SGHNT and CDR2 is YENEEA in the germline V gene. CDR3 protein: CASSSRGRINEQYF. As DNA, the CDR3 is TGTGCCAGCAGCTCCCGGGGGAGGATTAACGAGCAGTACTTC.

This CDR3 reads CASSDSRTALEAFF. In DNA, the CDR3 is TGCGCCAGCAGCGACTCGAGGACAGCGTTGGAAGCTTTCTTT. V is TRBV5-1 and J is TRBJ1-1; TRBD1 is a possible D gene (6 bases). The CDR3 length is 14 residues. V lost 4 bases, J lost 8 bases, and 18 bases lay in between. Germline V CDR1 and CDR2: SGHRS, YFSETQ.

The chain links TRBV27 to TRBJ2-7; possible D gene TRBD1, 7 bases. The CDR3 contains 14 residues. The ends were cut back, 2 bases at V and 1 base at J, with 9 bases in the middle. In germline, CDR1 is MNHEY, CDR2 SMNVEV (reference sequence). The DNA of the CDR3 is TGTGCCAGCAGTTTAGCGGGACAGTCCTACGAGCAGTACTTC. The encoded protein is CASSLAGQSYEQYF.

The gene calls are TRBV10-1 and TRBJ2-3; 9 bases are a match to TRBD1. Per germline, CDR1 WNHNN and CDR2 SYGVQD (reference sequence). The ends lost 4 bases at V and 0 bases at J; junction bases unmatched: 2. This CDR3 spans 15 amino acids. The CDR3 DNA reads as TGCGCCAGCAGTGGGGACAGGGCTAGCACAGATACGCAGTATTTT. Its translation is CASSGDRASTDTQYF.

The V call is TRBV5-1, the J call TRBJ1-4, with D tentatively TRBD1 (5 bases). The V end was cut by 4 bases, the J end by 4 bases, with 17 bases between. The CDR3 extends over 16 amino acids. Germline V lookup: CDR1 SGHRS, CDR2 YFSETQ. Written as DNA, the CDR3 is TGCGCCAGCAGCCCGAAGGGGCCGGACTATAATGAAAAACTGTTTTTT. It yields the protein CASSPKGPDYNEKLFF.

The chain joins TRBV9 to TRBJ2-3, with TRBD2 matching over 11 bases. From germline, CDR1 is SGDLS and CDR2 YYNGEE. This CDR3 spans 16 amino acids. V dropped 0 bases and J dropped 4; count of bases not matched to a gene: 4. DNA for the CDR3: TGTGCCAGCAGCGTAGTTAGCGGGGGGGAGTCAGATACGCAGTATTTT. Translating it yields CASSVVSGGESDTQYF.

The chain employs TRBV9 and TRBJ2-5; 7 nucleotides agree with TRBD2. Per germline, CDR1 SGDLS and CDR2 YYNGEE. This CDR3 is built from 16 residues. The V segment lost 1 base and the J segment 5 bases; nucleotides outside the gene matches: 11. Here the CDR3 DNA reads TGTGCCAGCAGCGTATCTGGCGGGGGACGACTGGAGACCCAGTACTTC. It is translated as CASSVSGGGRLETQYF.

The genes are TRBV7-3 and TRBJ2-1; 9 bases align to TRBD2. Germline CDR1 and CDR2: SGHTA and FQGTGA. J was trimmed by 4 bases and V by 5 bases; bases with no gene match: 6. The CDR3 spans 15 residues. The CDR3 DNA follows: TGTGCCAGCAGCCCGCTAGCGGGGTCTTACAATGAGCAGTTCTTC. The encoded protein is CASSPLAGSYNEQFF.

Only one count was recorded for this clone. CDR3 coding DNA: TGTGCCAGCAGCCCGCGGGGTAGCGGGGGGTACACAGATACGCAGTATTTT. This gives the protein CASSPRGSGGYTDTQYF. The genes are TRBV13 and TRBJ2-3, with TRBD2 matching over 10 bases. The junction had 10 bases not matched to a gene; V was cut back by 5 bases and J by 2 bases. CDR3 size: 17 residues. The germline V gene has CDR1 PRHDT and CDR2 FYEKMQ (reference sequence).

The chain couples TRBV7-2 to TRBJ2-2, with 8 bases lining up with TRBD1. Germline V gene sequence: CDR1 SGHTA, CDR2 FQGNSA. The CDR3 consists of 17 residues. V lost 2 bases and J lost 3; bases outside the gene matches: 8. CDR3 residues: CASSLLGPDRDTGELFF. CDR3 nucleotides: TGTGCCAGCAGCTTATTGGGTCCGGACAGGGACACCGGGGAGCTGTTTTTT.

The gene calls are TRBV18 and TRBJ2-1; D is unclear. The CDR3 covers 13 residues. Trimming removed 0 bases at V and 7 bases at J, with 7 bases between. CDR1 and CDR2 from the germline V gene are KGHSH and LQKENI. The DNA of the CDR3 is TGTGCCAGCTCACCACCATCCTTGAATGAGCAGTTCTTC. Translating gives CASSPPSLNEQFF.

The chain recombines TRBV5-6 with TRBJ2-1; tentatively, D is TRBD2 (6 bases). CDR1 is SGHDT, CDR2 YYEEEE, per germline. This CDR3 region has 15 residues. V was shortened by 0 bases and J by 3 bases, with 10 bases between the two germline ends. CDR3: CASSLGGGDYNEQFF. CDR3 sequence (DNA): TGTGCCAGCAGCTTGGGGGGCGGGGACTACAATGAGCAGTTCTTC.